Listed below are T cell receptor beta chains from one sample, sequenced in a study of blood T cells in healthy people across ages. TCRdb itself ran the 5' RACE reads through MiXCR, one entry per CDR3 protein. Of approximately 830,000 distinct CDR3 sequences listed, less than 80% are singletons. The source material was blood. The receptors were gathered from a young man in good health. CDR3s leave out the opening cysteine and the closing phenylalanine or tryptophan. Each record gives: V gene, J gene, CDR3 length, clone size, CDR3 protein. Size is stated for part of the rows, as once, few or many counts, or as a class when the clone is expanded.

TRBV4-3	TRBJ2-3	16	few	ASSQDRTDPYSTDTQY
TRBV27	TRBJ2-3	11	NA	ASSLSRDGAQY
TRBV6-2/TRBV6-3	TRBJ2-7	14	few	ASSYSPGQRLYEQY
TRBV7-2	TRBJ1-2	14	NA	ASSLYPTGTAIGYT
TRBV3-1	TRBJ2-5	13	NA	ASSQEGLGTETQY
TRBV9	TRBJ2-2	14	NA	ASSVGLAGGLGELF
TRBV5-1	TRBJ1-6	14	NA	ASSLNPGGRNSPLH
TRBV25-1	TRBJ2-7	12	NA	ASSESGGRDEQY
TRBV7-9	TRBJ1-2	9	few	ASSRQGGYT
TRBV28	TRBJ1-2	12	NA	ASSFGTGDYGYT
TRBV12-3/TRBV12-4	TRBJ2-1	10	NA	ASSPHYNEQF
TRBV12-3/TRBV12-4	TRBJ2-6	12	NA	ASSVSAGANVLT
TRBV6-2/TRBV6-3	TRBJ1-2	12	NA	ASRYPAVGYGYT
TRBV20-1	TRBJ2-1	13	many	SAREPDREYNEQF
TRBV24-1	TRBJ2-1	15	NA	ATSDLDVAGGDNEQF
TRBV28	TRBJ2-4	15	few	ASSLAGWSVAKNIQY
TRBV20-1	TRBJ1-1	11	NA	SAWDRVYTEAF
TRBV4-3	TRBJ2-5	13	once	ASSQMGLGEYGQY
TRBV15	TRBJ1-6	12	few	ATRMDSINSPLH
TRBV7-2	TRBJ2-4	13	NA	ASSLAVYSKNIQY
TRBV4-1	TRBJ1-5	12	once	ASSHGQGNQPQH
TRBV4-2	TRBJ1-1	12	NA	ASSQVKGASEAF
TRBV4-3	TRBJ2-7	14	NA	ASSQGEEGGFYEQY
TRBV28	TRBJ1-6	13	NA	AGSLQGLENSPLH
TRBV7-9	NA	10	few	ASGPSGYEQY
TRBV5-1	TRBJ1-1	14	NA	ASSFGPQGVNTEAF
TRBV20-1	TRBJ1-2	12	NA	SARVPRGGAGYT
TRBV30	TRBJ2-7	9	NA	ALESSYEQY
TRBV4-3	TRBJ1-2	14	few	ASSQDEQRLNYGYT
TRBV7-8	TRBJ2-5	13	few	ASSLWAGMRETQY
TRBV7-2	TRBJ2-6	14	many	ASSLVGATGANVLT
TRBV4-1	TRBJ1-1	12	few	ASSQGVGRTEAF
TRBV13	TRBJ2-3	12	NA	ASSWQTGGDTQY
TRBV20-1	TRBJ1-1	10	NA	SASKRSTEAF
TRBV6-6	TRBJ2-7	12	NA	ASYPGQGSNEQY
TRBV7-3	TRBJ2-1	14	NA	ASSMGSSGGNNEQF
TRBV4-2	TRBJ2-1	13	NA	ASSQVTTAKDEEF
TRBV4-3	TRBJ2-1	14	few	ASSQDLGSNYNEQF
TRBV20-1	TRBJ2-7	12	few	SATGTPFHYEQY
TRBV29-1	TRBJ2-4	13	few	SVFPAGGNKNIQY
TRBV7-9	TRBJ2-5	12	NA	ASSLETPPSEQY
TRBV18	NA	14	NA	ASSPSHTGEKETQY
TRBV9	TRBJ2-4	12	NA	ASSVATEGSEQY
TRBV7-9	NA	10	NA	ASSLTGAEQY
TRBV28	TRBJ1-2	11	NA	ASSFTAGDGYT
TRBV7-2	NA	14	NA	ACSPMRRGGAYEQY
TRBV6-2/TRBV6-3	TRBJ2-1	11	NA	ASSYGILSEQF
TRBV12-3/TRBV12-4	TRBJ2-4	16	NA	ASSLRGQGQIAKNIQY
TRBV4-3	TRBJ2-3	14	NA	ASSQVPGELGDTQY
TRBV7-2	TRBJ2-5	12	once	ASRKGQSQETQY
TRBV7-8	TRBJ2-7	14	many	ASSPRTGGVSYEQY
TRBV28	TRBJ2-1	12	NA	ASSTGVSPRIEF
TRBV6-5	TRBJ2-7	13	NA	ASSYSFGGRDEQY
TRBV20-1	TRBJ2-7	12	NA	SARTSTGSYEQY
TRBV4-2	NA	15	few	ASSQDFRGGGLNEQY
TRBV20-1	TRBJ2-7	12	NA	SAREDSDSYEQY
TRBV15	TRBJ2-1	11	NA	ATSRERYNEQF
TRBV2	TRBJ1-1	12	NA	ASSVRQTNTEAF
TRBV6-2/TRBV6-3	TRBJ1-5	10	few	ASTRPNQPQH